This record covers a single T cell receptor beta chain. The data stem from a study of blood T cell repertoires in COVID-19. The table came from immunoSEQ multiplex PCR; TCRdb's copy has only in-frame clones and leaves some out. The sample has around 250,000 clones; around 86% are singletons. With V trimmed by 9 bases and J by 3 bases, 10 bases remained unmatched. From germline, CDR1 is MDHEN and CDR2 SYDVKM. The CDR3 sequence is 14 residues long. The chain couples TRBV28 to TRBJ1-2, with TRBD1 matching 7 bases. The clonotype was recovered from a man younger than 40 who had recovered from COVID-19. Sequencing input: peripheral blood. The chain's CDR3 is CASLQGPGDYGYTF. Written as DNA, the CDR3 is TGTGCCAGTTTACAGGGGCCTGGGGACTATGGCTACACCTTC.